These 19 T cell receptor beta chains came from one sample sequenced in a study of T cells in Graves' hyperthyroidism and ophthalmopathy. Researchers took RNA transcripts and amplified the TCR beta CDR3 regions from them. RT-PCR in the first round (using the HTBI primer set) targeted the TCR CDR3. TCRdb reanalysed the multiplex PCR reads using MiXCR and keeps one entry per CDR3 protein. Of fewer than 450,000 distinct CDR3 sequences in the sample, 11% to 15% were seen once. What was sequenced was blood. Every receptor here comes from a man aged 45-60 years with Graves' ophthalmopathy.

Many counts were recorded for this clonotype. The chain combines TRBV20-1 with TRBJ2-3; D may be TRBD1 or TRBD2 (5 bases each). CDR3 length equals 16 residues. With 6 bases removed from V and 4 bases from J, the gap between germline ends came to 23 bases. Germline assignment: CDR1 DFQATT and CDR2 SNEGSKA (reference sequence). CDR3 residues: CSASFPQGLSADTQYF. The CDR3 DNA is TGCAGTGCAAGCTTCCCTCAGGGCCTTAGCGCAGATACGCAGTATTTT.

This clonotype was seen repeatedly, ten times or more. The CDR3 protein is CASRGRDRVSGYTF. CDR3 coding DNA: TGTGCCAGCAGAGGCCGGGACCGCGTCTCTGGCTACACCTTC. The chain links TRBV12-3 or TRBV12-4 to TRBJ1-2; D perhaps matches TRBD1 (5 bases). Trimming removed 6 bases from V and 7 bases from J, with 18 bases in between. The CDR3 contains 14 residues.

The V and J genes are TRBV12-3 or TRBV12-4 and TRBJ2-2; D might be TRBD2 (6 bases). V lost 3 bases and J lost 6, with 14 bases in between. This CDR3 comprises 15 residues. The CDR3 loop reads CASSFNPGVSGELFF. CDR3 nucleotides: TGTGCCAGCAGTTTCAATCCGGGGGTCTCCGGGGAGCTGTTTTTT.

The sample holds one count of this clonotype. A read error is possible here, since a much larger clone lies one base away. The rearrangement links TRBV4-1 to TRBJ1-2; 7 bases line up with TRBD1. V gave up 1 base and J gave up 5 bases; unmatched junction bases: 7. Germline assignment: CDR1 MGHRA and CDR2 YSYEKL. This CDR3 comprises 15 residues. The CDR3 nucleotides are TGCGCCAGCAGCCAAGGGGACAGCTCGAAATATGGCTACACCTTC. It codes for CASSQGDSSKYGYTF.

The genes are TRBV12-3 or TRBV12-4 and TRBJ2-2, with D maybe TRBD2 (5 bases). This CDR3 region has 13 residues. V was shortened by 6 bases and J by 8 bases, with 13 bases between the two germline ends. The CDR3 reads CASRKEELGELFF. DNA of the CDR3: TGTGCCAGCAGAAAGGAGGAATTGGGGGAGCTGTTTTTT.

This clonotype showed up just a few times. The chain uses TRBV27 and TRBJ2-5; 8 bases line up with TRBD2. Germline V CDR1 and CDR2: MNHEY, SMNVEV (reference sequence). This CDR3 region has 14 residues. The V gene end was trimmed by 5 bases and the J gene end by 7 bases; junction bases not matched to a gene: 9. CDR3: CASSLRGLAWTQYF. The CDR3 DNA sequence: TGTGCCAGCAGTCTCCGAGGACTAGCTTGGACCCAGTACTTC.

The rearrangement uses TRBV4-1 and TRBJ2-1; perhaps D is TRBD1 or TRBD2 (5 bases each). V gave up 0 bases and J gave up 7 bases, with 19 bases separating them. This CDR3 has 17 residues. The germline V gene has CDR1 MGHRA and CDR2 YSYEKL. The CDR3: CASSQDRGEYVGNEQFF. CDR3 bases: TGCGCCAGCAGCCAAGACAGAGGGGAGTATGTCGGGAATGAGCAGTTCTTC.

This clonotype has just a few counts. J is TRBJ2-1 and V is TRBV19; possibly TRBD1 or TRBD2 for D (5 bases each). Germline V gives CDR1 LNHDA, CDR2 SQIVND (reference sequence). The CDR3 sequence is 13 residues long. V was cut by 5 bases and J by 9 bases, with 14 bases left in between. The CDR3 nucleotides read TGTGCCAGTAGTCCCGGGACCTCAACTGAGCAGTTCTTC. Translating gives CASSPGTSTEQFF.

This clonotype was observed many times. The V gene is TRBV7-9, the J gene TRBJ2-7; 8 bases are a match to TRBD2. The CDR3 has 15 residues. The V gene's germline CDR1 is SEHNR and CDR2 FQNEAQ (reference sequence). The J segment lost 5 bases and the V segment lost 5 bases, leaving 11 bases of the junction unmatched. The CDR3 coding sequence is TGTGCCAGCAGCCCGTACGCGGGGGGCCACGACGAGCAGTACTTC. This encodes CASSPYAGGHDEQYF.

This clonotype was detected many times. V and J are TRBV30 and TRBJ2-7; D unresolved. Trimming left V 0 bases short and J 9 bases short, with 9 bases between. CDR3 length: 11 amino acids. Per germline, CDR1 GTSNPN and CDR2 SVGIG (reference sequence). CDR3 residues: CAWSVPQRQYF. The CDR3 nucleotides are TGTGCCTGGAGTGTCCCTCAGCGGCAGTACTTC.

Ten or more counts support this clonotype. The chain recombines TRBV11-2 with TRBJ1-4, with D tentatively TRBD1 (6 bases). V was cut by 3 bases and J by 6 bases, with 20 bases left in between. CDR3 size: 17 residues. Germline CDR1 is SGHAT and CDR2 is FQNNGV. DNA for the CDR3: TGTGCCAGCAGCTTTTACCGAGGGTGGGGGCTCTATGAAAAACTGTTTTTT. It codes for CASSFYRGWGLYEKLFF.

In its sample, this clonotype was seen a few times. The V and J genes are TRBV20-1 and TRBJ2-7, with 7 bases that match TRBD2. CDR1 and CDR2 from the germline V gene are DFQATT and SNEGSKA (reference sequence). This CDR3 has 15 amino acids. With V trimmed by 6 bases and J by 0 bases, 11 bases remained unmatched. CDR3 amino acids: CSAALFGRSSYEQYF. The DNA for the CDR3 is TGCAGTGCCGCACTTTTCGGGAGGAGCTCCTACGAGCAGTACTTC.

At least ten counts were recorded for this clonotype. As DNA, the CDR3 is TGTGCCAGCAGAACGGACGAGTACAATGAGCAGTTCTTC. Amino acid sequence: CASRTDEYNEQFF. The chain uses TRBV12-3 or TRBV12-4 and TRBJ2-1; D ambiguous. V was pared by 6 bases and J by 4 bases, with 10 bases between. The CDR3 runs to 13 residues.

This clonotype was detected many times. The gene calls are TRBV5-1 and TRBJ2-7; TRBD2 matches at 10 bases. This CDR3 comprises 17 residues. The V and J ends lost 0 bases and 1 base, in that order; junction bases with no gene match: 7. CDR1 is SGHRS, CDR2 YFSETQ, per germline. In DNA form, the CDR3 reads TGCGCCAGCAGCTTGGCCTCTAGCGGGGGAGGGTCCTACGAGCAGTACTTC. Protein product: CASSLASSGGGSYEQYF.

In this sample, this clonotype turned up many times. V is TRBV3-1 and J is TRBJ1-1; TRBD1 might be the D (5 bases). The ends were cut back, 8 bases at V and 1 base at J, with 14 bases in the middle. CDR3 length: 14 amino acids. CDR1 and CDR2 from the germline V gene are LGHDT and YNNKEL (reference sequence). In DNA, the CDR3 is TGTGCCAGCGGACTAGGGACGTCGAACACTGAAGCTTTCTTT. This encodes CASGLGTSNTEAFF.

This clonotype was seen a handful of times. This chain joins TRBV15 and TRBJ1-3; D is undetermined. Germline values: CDR1 LNHNV, CDR2 YYDKDF (reference sequence). V was clipped by 0 bases and J by 0 bases, with 12 bases between them. The CDR3 consists of 17 residues. CDR3 sequence: CATSRDLESGSGNTIYF. DNA for the CDR3: TGTGCCACCAGCAGAGATCTGGAATCGGGCTCTGGAAACACCATATATTTT.

J is TRBJ2-3 and V is TRBV10-1; TRBD2 might be the D (6 bases). Between the trimmed V and J ends, which lost 0 bases and 3 bases, there was a span of 13 bases. The CDR3 covers 16 residues. Germline CDR1 is WNHNN and CDR2 is SYGVQD (reference sequence). The CDR3 nucleotides read TGCGCCAGCAGTGAGTCGATTAGCGCGGGGACAGATACGCAGTATTTT. As protein: CASSESISAGTDTQYF.

In DNA, the CDR3 is TGTGCCAGCAGGCACAGCGGCACCTACGAGCAGTACTTC. This codes for CASRHSGTYEQYF. The gene calls are TRBV27 and TRBJ2-7; D is perhaps TRBD2 (5 bases). The germline V gene encodes CDR1 MNHEY and CDR2 SMNVEV (reference sequence). The CDR3 runs to 13 residues. Trimming cost V 6 bases and J 2 bases, with 11 bases left between them.

This clonotype was counted between two and nine times. This chain joins TRBV9 and TRBJ1-1; a possible D gene is TRBD1 (6 bases). CDR1 and CDR2 from the germline V gene are SGDLS and YYNGEE. The V gene lost 3 bases and the J gene lost 6 bases, with 21 bases spanning the gap. The CDR3 is made up of 16 amino acids. The CDR3 reads CASSERGGLGYAEAFF. The CDR3 nucleotides read TGTGCCAGCAGCGAGAGGGGGGGTCTGGGATACGCTGAAGCTTTCTTT.